This TCR beta chain was recovered during a study of T-cell reconstitution after alpha-beta-depleted transplantation in children. The study, taken as a whole, reports: When one year had passed after transplant, most T-cell counts and diversity came from newly produced T cells. At day 60, the high TCRbeta diversity found in some patients originated from recipient T cells and thymic progenitors that had survived.

As for this clonotype: As yet, its antigen is unknown.

TCRbeta library preparation incorporated unique molecular identifiers. TCRdb called the PCR reads again in MiXCR, with one record for every CDR3 protein. The sample shows approximately 400,000 distinct CDR3 sequences, 15% to 20% of them seen only once. Sequenced material: PBMCs, mostly from graft donor cells, taken 360 days after TCRalphabeta/CD19-depleted stem cell transplant. This receptor was obtained from a boy younger than two who had a stem cell transplant for Wiskott-Aldrich syndrome, so the T cells may come from the graft donor.

CDR3 sequence (DNA): TGTGCCAGCTCCCCCCCGCCCCCCGGGGAGCTGTTTTTT. The encoded protein is CASSPPPPGELFF. The chain has TRBV6-1 and TRBJ2-2; D not resolved. Germline CDR1 reads MNHNS; CDR2 reads SASEGT. The CDR3 spans 13 residues. Trimming took 8 bases from V and 6 from J, leaving 13 bases between them.